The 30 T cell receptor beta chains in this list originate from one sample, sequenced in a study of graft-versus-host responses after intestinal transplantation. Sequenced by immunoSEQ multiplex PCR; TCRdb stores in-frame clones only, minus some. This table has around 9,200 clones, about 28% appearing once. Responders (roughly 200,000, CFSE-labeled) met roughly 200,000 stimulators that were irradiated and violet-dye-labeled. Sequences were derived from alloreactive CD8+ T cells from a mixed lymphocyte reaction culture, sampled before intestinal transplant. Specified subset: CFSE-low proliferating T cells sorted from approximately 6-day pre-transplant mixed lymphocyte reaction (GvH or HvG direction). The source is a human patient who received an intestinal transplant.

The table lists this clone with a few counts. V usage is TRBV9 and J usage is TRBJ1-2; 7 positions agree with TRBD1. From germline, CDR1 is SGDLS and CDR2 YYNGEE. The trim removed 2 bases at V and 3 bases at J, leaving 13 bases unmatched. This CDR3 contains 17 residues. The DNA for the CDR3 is TGTGCCAGCAGCGTCTTCCCTGTCTCCACAGGGGACTATGGCTACACCTTC. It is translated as CASSVFPVSTGDYGYTF. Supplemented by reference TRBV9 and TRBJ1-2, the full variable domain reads DSGVTQTPKHLITATGQRVTLRCSPRSGDLSVYWYQQSLDQGLQFLIQYYNGEERAKGNILERFSAQQFPDLHSELNLSSLELGDSALYFCASSVFPVSTGDYGYTFGSGTRLTVV.

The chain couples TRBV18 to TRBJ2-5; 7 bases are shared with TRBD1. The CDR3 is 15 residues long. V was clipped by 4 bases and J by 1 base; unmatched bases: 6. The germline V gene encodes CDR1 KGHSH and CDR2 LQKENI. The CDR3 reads CASSQNRGSQETQYF. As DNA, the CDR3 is TGTGCCAGCTCACAAAACAGGGGTAGCCAAGAGACCCAGTACTTC. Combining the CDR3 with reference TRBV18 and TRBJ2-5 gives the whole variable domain NAGVMQNPRHLVRRRGQEARLRCSPMKGHSHVYWYRQLPEEGLKFMVYLQKENIIDESGMPKERFSAEFPKEGPSILRIQQVVRGDSAAYFCASSQNRGSQETQYFGPGTRLLVL.

In DNA form, the CDR3 reads TGCGCCAGCAGCCAAGTTGTGCCTTGGCACGATGAGCAGTTCTTC. This translates into CASSQVVPWHDEQFF. V gene TRBV4-1 combines with J gene TRBJ2-1, with D hard to call. The CDR3 length is 15 residues. V was clipped by 1 base and J by 8 bases, with 15 bases between them. Germline V gene data show CDR1 as MGHRA and CDR2 as YSYEKL.

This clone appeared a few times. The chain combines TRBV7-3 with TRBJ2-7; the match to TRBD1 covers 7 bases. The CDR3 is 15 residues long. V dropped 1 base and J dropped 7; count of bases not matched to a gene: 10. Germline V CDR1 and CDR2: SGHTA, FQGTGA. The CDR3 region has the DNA TGTGCCAGCAGCTTAAGTTCTTTGGGACAGCCAGAGCAGTACTTC. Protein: CASSLSSLGQPEQYF.

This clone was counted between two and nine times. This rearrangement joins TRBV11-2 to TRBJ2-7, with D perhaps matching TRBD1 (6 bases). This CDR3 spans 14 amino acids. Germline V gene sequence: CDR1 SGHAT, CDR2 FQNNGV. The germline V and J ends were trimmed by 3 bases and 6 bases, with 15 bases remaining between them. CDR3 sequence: CASSFLRGGAEQYF. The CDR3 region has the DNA TGTGCCAGCAGCTTCCTCAGGGGTGGGGCCGAGCAGTACTTC. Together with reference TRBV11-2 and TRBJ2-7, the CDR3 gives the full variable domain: EAGVAQSPRYKIIEKRQSVAFWCNPISGHATLYWYQQILGQGPKLLIQFQNNGVVDDSQLPKDRFSAERLKGVDSTLKIQPAKLEDSAVYLCASSFLRGGAEQYFGPGTRLTVT.

CDR3 amino acids: CASSEWGGGYNEQFF. CDR3 sequence (DNA): TGTGCCAGCAGTGAATGGGGCGGGGGCTACAATGAGCAGTTCTTC. V usage is TRBV6-8 and J usage is TRBJ2-1, with TRBD2 matching over 7 bases. V gave up 5 bases and J gave up 3 bases; unmatched junction bases: 7. Per germline, CDR1 MNHGY and CDR2 SAAAGT. The CDR3 consists of 15 residues.

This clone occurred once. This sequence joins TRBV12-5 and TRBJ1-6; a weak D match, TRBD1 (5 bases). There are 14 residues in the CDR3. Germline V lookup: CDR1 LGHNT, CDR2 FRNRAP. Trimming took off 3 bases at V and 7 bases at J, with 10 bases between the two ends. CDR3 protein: CASGLGEANSPLHF. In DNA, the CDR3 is TGTGCTAGTGGTTTAGGGGAGGCGAATTCACCCCTCCACTTT.

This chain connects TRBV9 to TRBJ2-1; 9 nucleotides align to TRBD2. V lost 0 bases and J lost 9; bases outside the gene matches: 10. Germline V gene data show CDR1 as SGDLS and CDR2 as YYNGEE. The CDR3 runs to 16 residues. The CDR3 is CASSVVLAGGLGEQFF. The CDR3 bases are TGTGCCAGCAGCGTAGTATTGGCGGGGGGGCTCGGTGAGCAGTTCTTC.

In DNA form, the CDR3 reads TGTGCCAGCAGCTTTCTGGGGGGTGGAACCGGGGAGCTGTTTTTT. It yields the protein CASSFLGGGTGELFF. The J gene is TRBJ2-2, the V gene TRBV5-4; weak D call: TRBD2 (6 bases). CDR1 is SGHNT, CDR2 YYREEE, per germline (reference sequence). This CDR3 is built from 15 residues. The ends were cut back, 2 bases at V and 5 bases at J, with 13 bases in the middle.

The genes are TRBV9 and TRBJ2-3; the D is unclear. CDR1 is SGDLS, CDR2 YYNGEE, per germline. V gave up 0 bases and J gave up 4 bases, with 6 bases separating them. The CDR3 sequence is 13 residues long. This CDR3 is CASSVGGPDTQYF. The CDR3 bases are TGTGCCAGCAGCGTAGGTGGGCCAGATACGCAGTATTTT.

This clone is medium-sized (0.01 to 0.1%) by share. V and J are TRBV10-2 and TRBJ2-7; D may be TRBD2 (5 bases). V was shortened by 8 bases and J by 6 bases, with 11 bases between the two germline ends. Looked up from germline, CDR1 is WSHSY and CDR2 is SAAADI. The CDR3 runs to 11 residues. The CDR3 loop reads CASGPGSEQYF. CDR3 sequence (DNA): TGCGCCAGCGGTCCGGGGAGCGAGCAGTACTTC.

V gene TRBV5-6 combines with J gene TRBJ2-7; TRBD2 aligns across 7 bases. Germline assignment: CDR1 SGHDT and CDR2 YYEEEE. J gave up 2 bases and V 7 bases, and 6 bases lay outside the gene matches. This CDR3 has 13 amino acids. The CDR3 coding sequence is TGTGCCAGCTGTTGGGGGGGGGCCTACGAGCAGTACTTC. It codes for CASCWGGAYEQYF.

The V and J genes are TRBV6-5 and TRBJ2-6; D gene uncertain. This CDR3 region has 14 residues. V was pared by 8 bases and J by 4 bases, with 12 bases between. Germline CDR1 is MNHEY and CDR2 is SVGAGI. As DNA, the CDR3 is TGTGCCAGCGGTCAGGTGTACGGGGCCAACGTCCTGACTTTC. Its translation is CASGQVYGANVLTF.

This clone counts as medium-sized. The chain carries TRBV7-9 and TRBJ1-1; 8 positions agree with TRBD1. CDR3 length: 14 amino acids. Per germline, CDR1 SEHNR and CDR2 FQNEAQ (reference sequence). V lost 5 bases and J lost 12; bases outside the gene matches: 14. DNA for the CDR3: TGTGCCAGCAGCGGCTACGACAGGGGAAATACCCCTTTCTTT. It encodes CASSGYDRGNTPFF.

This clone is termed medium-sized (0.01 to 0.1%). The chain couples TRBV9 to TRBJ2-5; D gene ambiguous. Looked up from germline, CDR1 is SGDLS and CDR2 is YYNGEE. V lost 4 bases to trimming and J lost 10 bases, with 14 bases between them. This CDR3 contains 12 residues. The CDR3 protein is CASSPDFRSQYF. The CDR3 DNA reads TGTGCCAGCAGCCCAGATTTTAGGAGCCAGTACTTC.

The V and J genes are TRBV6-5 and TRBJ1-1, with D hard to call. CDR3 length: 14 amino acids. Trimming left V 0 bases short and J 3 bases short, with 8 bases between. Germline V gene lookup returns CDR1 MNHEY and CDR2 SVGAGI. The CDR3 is CASSYSISDTEAFF. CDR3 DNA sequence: TGTGCCAGCAGTTACTCGATTTCAGACACTGAAGCTTTCTTT.

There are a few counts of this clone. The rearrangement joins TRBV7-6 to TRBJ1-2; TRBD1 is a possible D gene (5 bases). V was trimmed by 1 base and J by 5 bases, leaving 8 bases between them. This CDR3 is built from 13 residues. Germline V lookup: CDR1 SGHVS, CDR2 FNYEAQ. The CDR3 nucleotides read TGTGCCAGCAGCTTAGGAACAGGTTATGGCTACACCTTC. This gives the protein CASSLGTGYGYTF.

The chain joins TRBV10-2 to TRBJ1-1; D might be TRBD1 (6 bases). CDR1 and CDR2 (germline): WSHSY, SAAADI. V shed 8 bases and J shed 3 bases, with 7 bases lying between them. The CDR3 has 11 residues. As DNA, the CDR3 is TGCGCCAGCGGGGGCTACACTGAAGCTTTCTTT. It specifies CASGGYTEAFF.

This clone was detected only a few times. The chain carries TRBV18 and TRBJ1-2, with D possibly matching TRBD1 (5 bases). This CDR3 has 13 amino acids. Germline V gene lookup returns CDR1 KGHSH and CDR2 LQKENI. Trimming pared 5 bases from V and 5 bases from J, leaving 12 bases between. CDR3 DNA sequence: TGTGCCAGCTCAACCCTCCGGGGGTATGGCTACACCTTC. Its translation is CASSTLRGYGYTF.

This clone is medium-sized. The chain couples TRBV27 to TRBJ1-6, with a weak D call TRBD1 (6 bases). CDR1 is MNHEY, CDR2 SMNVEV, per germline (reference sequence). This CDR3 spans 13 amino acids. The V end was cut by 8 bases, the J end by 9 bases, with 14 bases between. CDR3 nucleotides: TGTGCCAGCGGTAATACAGGGTCTTCACCCCTCCACTTT. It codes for CASGNTGSSPLHF.

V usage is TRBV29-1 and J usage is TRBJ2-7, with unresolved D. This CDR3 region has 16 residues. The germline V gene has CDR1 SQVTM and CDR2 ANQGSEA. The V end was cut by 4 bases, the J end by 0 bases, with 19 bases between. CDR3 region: CSVVGLSLRSSYEQYF. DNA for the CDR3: TGCAGCGTTGTCGGCCTGAGTCTTAGGAGCTCCTACGAGCAGTACTTC.

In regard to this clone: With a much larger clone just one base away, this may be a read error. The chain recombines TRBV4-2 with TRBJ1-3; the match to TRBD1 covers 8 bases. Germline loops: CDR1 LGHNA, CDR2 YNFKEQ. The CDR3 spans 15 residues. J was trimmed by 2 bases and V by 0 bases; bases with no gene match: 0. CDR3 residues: CASSQDRGPGNTIYF. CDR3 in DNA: TGTGCCAGCAGCCAAGACAGGGGGCCTGGAAACACCATATATTTT.

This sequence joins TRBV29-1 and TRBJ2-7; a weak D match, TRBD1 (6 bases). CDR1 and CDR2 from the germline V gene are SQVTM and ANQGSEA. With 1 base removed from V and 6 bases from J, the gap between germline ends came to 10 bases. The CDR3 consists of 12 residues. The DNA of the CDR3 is TGCAGCGTTGAAGGGAACAGGGCCGAGCAGTACTTC. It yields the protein CSVEGNRAEQYF.

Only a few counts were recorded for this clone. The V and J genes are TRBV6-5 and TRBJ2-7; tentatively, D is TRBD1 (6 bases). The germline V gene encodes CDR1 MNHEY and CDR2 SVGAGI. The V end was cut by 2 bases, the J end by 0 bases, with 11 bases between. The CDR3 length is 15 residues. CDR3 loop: CASSYGTPASYEQYF. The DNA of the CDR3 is TGTGCCAGCAGTTACGGGACACCGGCCTCCTACGAGCAGTACTTC.

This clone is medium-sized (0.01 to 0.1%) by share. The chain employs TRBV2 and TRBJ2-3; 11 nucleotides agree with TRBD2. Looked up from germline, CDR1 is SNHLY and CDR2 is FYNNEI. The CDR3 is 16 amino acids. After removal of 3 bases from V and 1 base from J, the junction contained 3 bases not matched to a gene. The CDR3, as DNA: TGTGCCAGCAGTGATGGTAGCGGGGGGGGCACAGATACGCAGTATTTT. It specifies CASSDGSGGGTDTQYF.

CDR3 protein: CASSPGGSGELFF. The CDR3 DNA reads TGTGCCAGCAGCCCAGGGGGGTCCGGGGAGCTGTTTTTT. The rearrangement links TRBV5-6 to TRBJ2-2, with D maybe TRBD1 (7 bases). CDR3 length equals 13 residues. The V and J ends lost 4 bases and 6 bases respectively, with 10 bases between them. From germline, CDR1 is SGHDT and CDR2 YYEEEE.

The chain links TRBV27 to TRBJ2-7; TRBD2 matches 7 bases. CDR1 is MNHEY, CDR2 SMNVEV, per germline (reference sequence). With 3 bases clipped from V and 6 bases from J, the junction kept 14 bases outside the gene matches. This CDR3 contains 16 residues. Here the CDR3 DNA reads TGTGCCAGCAGTTTTTTGGGGACGGAGCGGGGTGGCGAGCAGTACTTC. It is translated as CASSFLGTERGGEQYF.

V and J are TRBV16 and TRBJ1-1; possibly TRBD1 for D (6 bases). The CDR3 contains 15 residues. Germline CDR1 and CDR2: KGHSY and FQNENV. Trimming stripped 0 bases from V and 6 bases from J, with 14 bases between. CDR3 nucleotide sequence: TGTGCCAGCAGCCAATCGCTGCGGGGGCATCCTGAAGCTTTCTTT. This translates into CASSQSLRGHPEAFF.

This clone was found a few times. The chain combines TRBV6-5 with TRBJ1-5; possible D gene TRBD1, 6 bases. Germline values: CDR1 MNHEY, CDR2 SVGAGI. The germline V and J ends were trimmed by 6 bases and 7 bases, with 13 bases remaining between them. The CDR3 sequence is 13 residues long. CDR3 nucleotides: TGTGCCAGCAGCAAAAGGGGGTCGCAGCCCCAGCATTTT. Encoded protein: CASSKRGSQPQHF.

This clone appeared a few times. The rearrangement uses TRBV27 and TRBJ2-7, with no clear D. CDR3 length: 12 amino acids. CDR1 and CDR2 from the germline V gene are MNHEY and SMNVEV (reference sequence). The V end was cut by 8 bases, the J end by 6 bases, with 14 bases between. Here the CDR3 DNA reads TGTGCCAGCGAAGCCCCCTCGGGCGAGCAGTACTTC. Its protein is CASEAPSGEQYF.